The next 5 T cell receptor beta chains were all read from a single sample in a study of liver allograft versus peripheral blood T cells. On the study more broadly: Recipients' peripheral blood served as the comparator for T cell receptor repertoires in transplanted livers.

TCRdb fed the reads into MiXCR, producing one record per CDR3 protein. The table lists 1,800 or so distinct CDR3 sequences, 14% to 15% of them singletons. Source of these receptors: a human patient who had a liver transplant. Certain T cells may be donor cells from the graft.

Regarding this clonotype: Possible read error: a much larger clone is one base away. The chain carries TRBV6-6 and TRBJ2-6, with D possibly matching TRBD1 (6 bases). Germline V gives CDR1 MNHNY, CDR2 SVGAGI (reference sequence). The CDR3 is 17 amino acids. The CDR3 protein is CVSSSPRQVSGANVLTF. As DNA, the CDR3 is TGTGTCAGCAGTTCGCCCAGACAGGTCTCTGGGGCCAACGTCCTGACTTTC.

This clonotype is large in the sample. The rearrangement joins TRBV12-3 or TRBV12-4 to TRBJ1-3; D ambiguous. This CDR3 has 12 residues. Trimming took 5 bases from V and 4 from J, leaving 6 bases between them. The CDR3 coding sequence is TGTGCCAGCAGTCCCAAAGGAAACACCATATATTTT. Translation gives CASSPKGNTIYF.

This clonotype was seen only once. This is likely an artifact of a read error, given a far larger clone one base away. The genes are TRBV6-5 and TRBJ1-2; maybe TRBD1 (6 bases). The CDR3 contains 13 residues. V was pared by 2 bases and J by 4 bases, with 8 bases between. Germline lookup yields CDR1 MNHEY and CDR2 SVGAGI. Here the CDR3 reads CASSYEDSYGYTF. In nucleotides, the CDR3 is TGTGCCAGCAGTTACGAGGACAGCTATGGCTACACCTTC.

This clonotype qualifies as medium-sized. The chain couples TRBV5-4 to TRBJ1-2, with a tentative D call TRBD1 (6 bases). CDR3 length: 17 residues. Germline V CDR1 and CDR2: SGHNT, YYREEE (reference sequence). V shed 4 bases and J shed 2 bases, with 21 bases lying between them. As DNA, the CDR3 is TGTGCCAGCAGCAATATGATTAGACAGGTCAGGAACTATGGCTACACCTTC. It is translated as CASSNMIRQVRNYGYTF.

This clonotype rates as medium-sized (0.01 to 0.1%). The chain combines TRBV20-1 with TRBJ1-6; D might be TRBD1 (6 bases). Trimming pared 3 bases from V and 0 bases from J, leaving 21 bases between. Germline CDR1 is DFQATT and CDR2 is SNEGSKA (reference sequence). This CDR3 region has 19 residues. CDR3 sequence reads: CSARSTGRISSSYNSPLHF. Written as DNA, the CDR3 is TGCAGTGCTAGGTCAACAGGGAGGATCTCGAGCTCCTATAATTCACCCCTCCACTTT.